This TCR beta chain appears in the sequencing data of a study of cytomegalovirus exposure and HLA in healthy donors. Study findings and constraints: Analysis was carried out at a later point, and it linked a missense DCLRE1C variant to TCR beta V- and J-gene trimming.

To note about this clone: Its antigen remains unknown.

The PCR ran on 60 Vbeta and 13 Jbeta primers. As processed by the authors: Some 80 million unique TCR beta chains, 9 million to 11 million shared, were counted in a later analysis. Libraries were prepared by immunoSEQ multiplex PCR; TCRdb keeps only in-frame clonotypes and omits some of them. Clone size and V and J calls were adopted from that table, with D and trimming inferred from the DNA. The table has roughly 190,000 clones, 80% to 90% seen once. CDR1 is MNHEY and CDR2 is SMNVEV in the germline V gene (reference sequence). CDR3 size: 12 residues. Trimming stripped 5 bases from V and 4 bases from J, with 8 bases between. Participants comprised healthy donors of bone marrow.

The V gene is TRBV27, the J gene TRBJ1-1; D is perhaps TRBD1 (5 bases). Sequenced material: PBMCs. The TCR originated in a man aged 25 to 45 in good health and CMV-seronegative. DNA of the CDR3: TGTGCCAGCAGTCGGGGGGGCACTGAAGCTTTCTTT. Amino acid sequence: CASSRGGTEAFF.